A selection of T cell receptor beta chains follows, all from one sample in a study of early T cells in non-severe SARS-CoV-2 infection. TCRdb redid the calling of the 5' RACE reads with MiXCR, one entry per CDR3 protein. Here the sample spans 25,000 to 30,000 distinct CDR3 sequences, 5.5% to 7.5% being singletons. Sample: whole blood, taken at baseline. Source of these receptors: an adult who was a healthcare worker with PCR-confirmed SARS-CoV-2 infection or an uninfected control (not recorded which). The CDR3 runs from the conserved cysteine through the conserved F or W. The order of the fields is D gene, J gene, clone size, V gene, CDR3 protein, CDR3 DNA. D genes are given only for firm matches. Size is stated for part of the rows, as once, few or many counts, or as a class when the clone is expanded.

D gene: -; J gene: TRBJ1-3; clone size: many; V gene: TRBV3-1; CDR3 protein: CASSQRGSADTIYF; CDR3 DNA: TGTGCCAGCAGCCAGCGCGGGAGTGCGGACACCATATATTTT
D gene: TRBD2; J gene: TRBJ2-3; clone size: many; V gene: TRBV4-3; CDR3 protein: CASSQVVKRGGADTQYF; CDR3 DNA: TGCGCCAGCAGCCAAGTGGTAAAGCGGGGGGGAGCAGATACGCAGTATTTT
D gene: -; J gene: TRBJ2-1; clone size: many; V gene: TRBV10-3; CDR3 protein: CAISVGTPPNEQFF; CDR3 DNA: TGTGCCATCAGTGTAGGGACTCCTCCGAATGAGCAGTTCTTC
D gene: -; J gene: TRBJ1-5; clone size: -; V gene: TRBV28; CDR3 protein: CASRRSNQPQHF; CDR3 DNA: TGTGCCAGCAGAAGGAGCAATCAGCCCCAGCATTTT
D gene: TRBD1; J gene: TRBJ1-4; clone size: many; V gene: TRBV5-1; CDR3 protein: CASSSLQGQNEKLFF; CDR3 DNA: TGCGCCAGCAGCTCACTACAGGGGCAAAATGAAAAACTGTTTTTT
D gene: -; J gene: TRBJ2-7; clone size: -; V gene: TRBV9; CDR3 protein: CASSVSRSSYEQYF; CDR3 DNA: TGTGCCAGCAGCGTATCACGGAGCTCCTACGAGCAGTACTTC
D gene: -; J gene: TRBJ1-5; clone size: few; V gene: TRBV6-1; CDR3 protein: CASSEGGLNNQPQHF; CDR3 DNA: TGTGCCAGCAGTGAAGGGGGTTTGAACAATCAGCCCCAGCATTTT
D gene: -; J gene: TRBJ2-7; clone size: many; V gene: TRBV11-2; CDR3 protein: CASSSLRYEQYF; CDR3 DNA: TGTGCCAGCAGCTCCCTCCGGTACGAGCAGTACTTC
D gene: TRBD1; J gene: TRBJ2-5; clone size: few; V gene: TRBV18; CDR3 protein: CASSQGQTETQYF; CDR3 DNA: TGTGCCAGCTCACAGGGACAGACGGAGACCCAGTACTTC
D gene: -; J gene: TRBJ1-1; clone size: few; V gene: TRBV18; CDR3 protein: CASSRLQGMGTEAFF; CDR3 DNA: TGTGCCAGCTCCCGACTACAGGGAATGGGGACTGAAGCTTTCTTT
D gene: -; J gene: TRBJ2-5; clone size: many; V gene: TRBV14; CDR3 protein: CASKATPGVQETQYF; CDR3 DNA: TGTGCCAGCAAAGCAACTCCCGGGGTCCAAGAGACCCAGTACTTC
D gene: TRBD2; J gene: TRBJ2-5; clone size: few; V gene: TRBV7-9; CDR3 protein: CASSPTSGTTGTQYF; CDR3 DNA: TGTGCCAGCAGCCCCACATCCGGGACTACGGGGACCCAGTACTTC
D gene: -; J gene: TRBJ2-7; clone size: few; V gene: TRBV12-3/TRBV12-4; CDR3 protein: CASSSASATYEQYF; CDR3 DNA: TGTGCCAGCAGTTCCGCTAGCGCTACGTACGAGCAGTACTTC
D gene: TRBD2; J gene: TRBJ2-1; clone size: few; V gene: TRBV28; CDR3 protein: CASSLDRLAGPNNEQFF; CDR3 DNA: TGTGCCAGCAGTTTAGATCGGCTAGCGGGACCTAACAATGAGCAGTTCTTC
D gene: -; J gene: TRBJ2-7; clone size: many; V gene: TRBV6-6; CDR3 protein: CASTVRWSSGEQYF; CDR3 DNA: TGTGCCAGCACAGTACGGTGGTCCTCGGGGGAGCAGTACTTC
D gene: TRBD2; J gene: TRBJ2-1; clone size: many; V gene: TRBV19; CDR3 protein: CASSITSSGRGEQFF; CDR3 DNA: TGTGCCAGTAGTATTACCTCAAGCGGGAGGGGTGAGCAGTTCTTC
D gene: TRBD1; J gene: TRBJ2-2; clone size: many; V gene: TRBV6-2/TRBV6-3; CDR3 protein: CASRKDRANTGELFF; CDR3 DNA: TGTGCCAGCAGGAAGGACAGGGCGAACACCGGGGAGCTGTTTTTT
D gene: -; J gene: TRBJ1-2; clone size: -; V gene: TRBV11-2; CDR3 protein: CASSPAGANYYGYTF; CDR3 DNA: TGTGCCTCCTCGCCGGCAGGGGCGAACTACTATGGCTACACCTTC